This T cell receptor (beta chain) was identified in a study of vaccination effects on CD4 cells after COVID-19. Germline assignment: CDR1 SGHRS and CDR2 YFSETQ. The CDR3 is 16 residues long. The V end lost 2 bases, the J end lost 0 bases, and 12 bases lay between the germline ends. Assay used: immunoSEQ multiplex PCR; TCRdb lists only in-frame clones, some missing. The sample includes under 80,000 clones, about 80% of them seen just once. Comments on this clone: Its antigen is unidentified.

Expansion of antigen-specific CD4+ T cells with viral peptide pools was carried out by the ViraFEST assay before sequencing. Culturing for more than eight days preceded CD4+ T cell isolation. Participants received two doses of either the BNT162b2 or mRNA-1273 vaccine. This TCR was recovered from a human donor who received a COVID-19 vaccine. The genes are TRBV5-1 and TRBJ2-1; D ambiguous. The source was CD4+ T cells from PBMCs cultured with HCoV-OC43 spike peptides, collected after COVID-19 vaccination. As for subset: HCoV-OC43 spike overlapping peptide pool stimulation. DNA of the CDR3: TGCGCCAGCAGCTTAACGGGTGTTAGCTCCTACAATGAGCAGTTCTTC. It encodes CASSLTGVSSYNEQFF. Combining the CDR3 with reference TRBV5-1 and TRBJ2-1 gives the whole variable domain KAGVTQTPRYLIKTRGQQVTLSCSPISGHRSVSWYQQTPGQGLQFLFEYFSETQRNKGNFPGRFSGRQFSNSRSEMNVSTLELGDSALYLCASSLTGVSSYNEQFFGPGTRLTVL.